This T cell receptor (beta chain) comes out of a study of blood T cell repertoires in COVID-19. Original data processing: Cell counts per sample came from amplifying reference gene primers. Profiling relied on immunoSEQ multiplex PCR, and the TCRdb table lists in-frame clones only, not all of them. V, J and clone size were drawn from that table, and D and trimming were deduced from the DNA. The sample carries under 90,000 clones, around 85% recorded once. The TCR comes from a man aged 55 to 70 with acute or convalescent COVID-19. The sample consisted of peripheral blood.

The CDR3 is CASSPRDEQFF. CDR3 DNA sequence: TGTGCCAGCAGTCCCCGAGATGAGCAGTTCTTC. This chain connects TRBV6-5 to TRBJ2-1; D gene uncertain. The germline V gene has CDR1 MNHEY and CDR2 SVGAGI. The CDR3 covers 11 residues. Trimming took off 5 bases at V and 8 bases at J, with 7 bases between the two ends.